Listed here are 5 T cell receptor beta chains from one sample, sequenced in a study of CD8 T cells in Susac syndrome. RNA in amounts of about 0.5 to 1 ug was reverse transcribed with random hexamers. In TCRdb, the immunoSEQ multiplex PCR reads were re-called with MiXCR into one record per CDR3 protein. The data contain about 210,000 distinct CDR3 sequences, approximately 95% of them singletons. What was sequenced was CD4+ T cells from PBMCs. Every receptor here comes from a human donor with multiple sclerosis.

This CDR3 is CASSLSGVGEQYV. The CDR3 DNA sequence: TGTGCCAGCAGCCTTTCGGGGGTTGGCGAGCAGTACGTC. The chain couples TRBV3-1 to TRBJ2-7; weak D call: TRBD2 (6 bases). The V end was cut by 4 bases, the J end by 6 bases, with 13 bases between. Germline lookup yields CDR1 LGHDT and CDR2 YNNKEL (reference sequence). CDR3 length: 13 amino acids.

V gene TRBV4-2 combines with J gene TRBJ2-5; D is perhaps TRBD1 or TRBD2 (5 bases each). V dropped 4 bases and J dropped 0 bases, with 15 bases sitting between them. This CDR3 contains 16 residues. CDR1 is LGHNA, CDR2 YNFKEQ, per germline. The CDR3, as DNA: TGTGCCAGCAGCCTTGGTTCGGGGCCACACCAAGAGACCCAGTACTTC. Residues: CASSLGSGPHQETQYF.

The V and J genes are TRBV12-3 or TRBV12-4 and TRBJ2-1; weak D call: TRBD1 (6 bases). Trimming took off 2 bases at V and 10 bases at J, with 12 bases between the two ends. The CDR3 extends over 13 amino acids. The CDR3 nucleotides are TGTGCCAGCAGTTTATTACAGGGAATGGAGCAGTTCTTC. It yields the protein CASSLLQGMEQFF.

The gene calls are TRBV19 and TRBJ2-5; 10 positions agree with TRBD1. Germline V gene data show CDR1 as LNHDA and CDR2 as SQIVND (reference sequence). The length of the CDR3 is 14 residues. The V and J ends lost 4 bases and 4 bases, in that order; junction bases with no gene match: 3. The CDR3 nucleotides read TGTGCCAGTAGTACGGACAGGGGGAGAGAGACCCAGTACTTC. Its translation: CASSTDRGRETQYF. Full variable domain (remainder filled in from reference TRBV19 and TRBJ2-5): DGGITQSPKYLFRKEGQNVTLSCEQNLNHDAMYWYRQDPGQGLRLIYYSQIVNDFQKGDIAEGYSVSREKKESFPLTVTSAQKNPTAFYLCASSTDRGRETQYFGPGTRLLVL.

The J gene is TRBJ2-3, the V gene TRBV20-1, with 7 bases matching TRBD1. This CDR3 spans 13 amino acids. Trimming removed 6 bases from V and 2 bases from J; junction bases left unmatched: 5. Germline V gene lookup returns CDR1 DFQATT and CDR2 SNEGSKA (reference sequence). In DNA form, the CDR3 reads TGCAGTGCCAGACAGGGCTCCACAGATACGCAGTATTTT. This translates into CSARQGSTDTQYF.